A selection of T cell receptor beta chains follows, all from one sample in a study of CD8 T cells in ankylosing spondylitis. TCRdb recomputed calls from the 5' RACE reads with MiXCR, one row per CDR3 protein. The table lists approximately 300,000 distinct CDR3 sequences, approximately 8.2% of them singletons. Sequencing was carried out using blood, either unsorted or a sorted T cell fraction (not recorded which). These receptors all stem from a male donor with ankylosing spondylitis. Both conserved end residues are part of each CDR3. D genes are given only for firm matches. Clone size is not always given. Where it is, it says once, few, many or a class for expanded clones.

clone size	J gene	V gene	D gene	CDR3 protein	CDR3 DNA
NA	TRBJ2-5	TRBV28	NA	CASSFSSASVGTQYF	TGTGCCAGCAGTTTTAGTTCGGCTTCTGTAGGGACCCAGTACTTC
few	TRBJ1-6	TRBV7-9	TRBD1	CASSYRQGTYNSPLHF	TGTGCCAGCAGTTACCGACAGGGAACCTATAATTCACCCCTCCACTTT
few	TRBJ2-4	TRBV27	NA	CASSPTLPGIGVVKNIQYF	TGTGCCAGCAGCCCCACTCTGCCGGGGATAGGGGTCGTCAAAAACATTCAGTACTTC
NA	TRBJ2-6	TRBV5-1	NA	CASSLAPGANVLTF	TGCGCCAGCAGCTTGGCCCCTGGGGCCAACGTCCTGACTTTC
many	TRBJ2-5	TRBV29-1	TRBD2	CSFSGTGEETQYF	TGCAGCTTTAGCGGGACTGGGGAAGAGACCCAGTACTTC
many	TRBJ2-1	TRBV5-1	NA	CASSSRGDSLYNEQFF	TGCGCCAGCAGCTCTCGGGGGGACAGCTTATACAATGAGCAGTTCTTC
NA	TRBJ2-7	TRBV6-1	TRBD2	CASKIAGGYEQYF	TGTGCCAGCAAAATAGCGGGAGGCTACGAGCAGTACTTC
NA	TRBJ2-3	TRBV4-1	NA	CASSQEAAAAVDTQYF	TGCGCCAGCAGCCAAGAGGCAGCGGCGGCCGTGGATACGCAGTATTTT
NA	TRBJ2-1	TRBV20-1	TRBD2	CSVAGEQFF	TGCAGTGTAGCGGGTGAGCAGTTCTTC
NA	TRBJ2-2	TRBV5-1	NA	CASSFRYTGELFF	TGCGCCAGCAGCTTTCGATACACCGGGGAGCTGTTTTTT
NA	TRBJ2-5	TRBV15	NA	CATSRARETQYF	TGTGCCACCAGCAGAGCCCGAGAGACCCAGTACTTC
few	TRBJ2-7	TRBV12-3/TRBV12-4	TRBD1	CASSRTGVYEQYF	TGTGCCAGCAGCAGGACAGGGGTCTACGAGCAGTACTTC
NA	TRBJ2-3	TRBV20-1	NA	CSGGAPGVDTQYF	TGCAGTGGGGGGGCCCCAGGTGTAGATACGCAGTATTTT
few	TRBJ2-1	TRBV20-1	TRBD2	CSAVAGGLGEQFF	TGCAGTGCCGTAGCGGGAGGGCTTGGTGAGCAGTTCTTC
few	TRBJ2-5	TRBV4-1	TRBD2	CASSQGIAGGGETQYF	TGCGCCAGCAGCCAAGGAATAGCGGGAGGTGGAGAGACCCAGTACTTC
NA	TRBJ2-7	TRBV6-1	TRBD2	CASKVAGGPYEQYF	TGTGCCAGCAAAGTAGCGGGAGGGCCCTACGAGCAGTACTTC
few	TRBJ2-1	TRBV29-1	TRBD2	CSVEDLKRLAGYNEQFF	TGCAGCGTTGAAGATCTGAAGAGACTAGCGGGGTACAATGAGCAGTTCTTC
few	TRBJ2-2	TRBV4-1	TRBD2	CASSQRGENGELFF	TGCGCCAGCAGCCAACGGGGGGAGAACGGGGAGCTGTTTTTT
many	TRBJ2-3	TRBV5-1	NA	CATALRYTDTQYF	TGCGCCACAGCCTTAAGGTATACAGATACGCAGTATTTT
few	TRBJ2-1	TRBV27	TRBD2	CASTPSGSGYNEQFF	TGTGCCAGCACCCCCAGCGGGAGTGGCTACAATGAGCAGTTCTTC
few	TRBJ2-2	TRBV11-2	NA	CASTEWSSGELFF	TGTGCCAGCACCGAGTGGAGTTCCGGGGAGCTGTTTTTT
few	TRBJ2-1	TRBV27	TRBD2	CASSRLVSGIQNEQFF	TGTGCCAGCAGCCGACTAGTAAGCGGGATTCAAAATGAGCAGTTCTTC
many	TRBJ2-7	TRBV28	TRBD1	CASRGETPGQGSYEQYF	TGTGCCAGCAGGGGAGAGACTCCGGGACAGGGGTCCTACGAGCAGTACTTC
few	TRBJ2-7	TRBV3-1	TRBD1	CASSQVQGAYEQYF	TGTGCCAGCAGCCAAGTGCAGGGGGCCTACGAGCAGTACTTC
NA	TRBJ2-5	TRBV30	NA	CAWSVSRETQYF	TGTGCCTGGAGTGTATCACGGGAGACCCAGTACTTC
NA	TRBJ2-3	TRBV3-1	TRBD2	CASRSGLAGDPLRADTQYF	TGTGCCAGCAGATCCGGACTAGCGGGAGATCCCCTTCGGGCAGATACGCAGTATTTT
NA	TRBJ2-7	TRBV7-8	NA	CASTKLYEQYF	TGTGCCAGCACCAAACTCTACGAGCAGTACTTC
NA	TRBJ2-7	TRBV9	TRBD1	CASSMGQVGSSYEQYF	TGTGCCAGCAGCATGGGACAGGTTGGAAGCTCCTACGAGCAGTACTTC
NA	TRBJ2-7	TRBV18	TRBD1	CASSPVPQGPPYEQYF	TGTGCCAGCTCCCCGGTACCACAGGGGCCCCCCTACGAGCAGTACTTC
few	TRBJ2-1	TRBV18	NA	CASSPPSGPYNEQFF	TGTGCCAGCTCACCACCGTCCGGCCCCTACAATGAGCAGTTCTTC
many	TRBJ2-7	TRBV12-3/TRBV12-4	NA	CASSQQKMLVYEQYF	TGTGCCAGCAGTCAGCAGAAAATGTTGGTCTACGAGCAGTACTTC
NA	TRBJ1-2	TRBV3-1	NA	CASSQESGQLYGYTF	TGTGCCAGCAGCCAAGAGAGTGGGCAGCTCTATGGCTACACCTTC
few	TRBJ2-7	TRBV14	NA	CASSQVWGGEQYF	TGTGCCAGCAGCCAAGTATGGGGTGGCGAGCAGTACTTC
few	TRBJ2-5	TRBV7-9	TRBD1	CASSLPEDPGGETQYF	TGTGCCAGCAGCTTACCTGAGGACCCAGGGGGAGAGACCCAGTACTTC
NA	TRBJ2-2	TRBV5-1	NA	CASSLEVPGELFF	TGCGCCAGCAGCTTGGAAGTGCCCGGGGAGCTGTTTTTT
few	TRBJ1-1	TRBV6-1	NA	CASSDSPYSAATEAFF	TGTGCCAGCAGTGATTCCCCTTATTCCGCAGCCACTGAAGCTTTCTTT
many	TRBJ1-1	TRBV28	NA	CASSLWQVIMNTEAFF	TGTGCCAGCAGTTTATGGCAGGTAATAATGAACACTGAAGCTTTCTTT
NA	TRBJ2-1	TRBV10-3	NA	CAISPTSNEQFF	TGTGCCATCAGTCCGACCTCCAATGAGCAGTTCTTC
many	TRBJ2-1	TRBV7-3	TRBD2	CASSLLAGVYNEQFF	TGTGCCAGCAGTTTACTAGCGGGAGTCTACAATGAGCAGTTCTTC
few	TRBJ2-2	TRBV12-3/TRBV12-4	TRBD2	CASSLASSGTIGELFF	TGTGCCAGCAGTTTAGCTTCTAGCGGGACAATCGGGGAGCTGTTTTTT
NA	TRBJ2-7	TRBV29-1	NA	CSARGLSYEQYF	TGCAGCGCGAGGGGGTTGTCCTACGAGCAGTACTTC
NA	TRBJ2-3	TRBV4-3	TRBD2	CASSQDRLAGVGTDTQYF	TGCGCCAGCAGCCAAGATCGTCTAGCGGGAGTTGGTACAGATACGCAGTATTTT